Given below is one T cell receptor beta chain in context. The sample originates from a study of blood T cell repertoires in COVID-19. The overall study: T cells, B-cell-depleted T cells, or PBMCs provided the cDNA or gDNA that served as material.

Participants spanned ages roughly 18 to 95 years and resided in fewer than 30 US areas. Participant-reported clinical history was the basis for cohort assignment. Unmatched junction bases numbered 14, after V lost 4 bases and J lost 6 bases. The length of the CDR3 is 17 residues. Looked up from germline, CDR1 is LNHDA and CDR2 is SQIVND (reference sequence). As originally analysed: Estimated nucleated cell counts came from reference gene primer amplification. Here immunoSEQ multiplex PCR was the method, and the copy in TCRdb shows in-frame clones only, minus some. V and J calls plus clone size are reproduced from that table; the DNA served to infer D and trimming. The sample shows roughly 160,000 clones, roughly 80% of them seen only once.

The TCR originated in a middle-aged woman with acute COVID-19. This sequence joins TRBV19 and TRBJ2-1, with 8 bases lining up with TRBD2. Sequenced material: PBMCs or T cells enriched from blood (not recorded which). The CDR3 sequence is CASSTQGLVDPFNEQFF. CDR3 bases: TGTGCCAGTAGTACCCAGGGACTAGTCGATCCCTTCAATGAGCAGTTCTTC.